Listed here are 27 T cell receptor beta chains from one sample, sequenced in a study of cytomegalovirus exposure and HLA in healthy donors. This PCR relied on a set of 60 Vbeta primers and 13 Jbeta primers. The assay was immunoSEQ multiplex PCR, and TCRdb's table has in-frame clones only and misses some. This table holds some 130,000 clones, 80% found once. Source material: PBMCs. Receptor source: a man aged 25-45 years in good health.

CDR3 DNA: TGTGCCAGCTCACCCCCGGGACAGGGGGTGAGCGAGCAGTACTTC. Its translation: CASSPPGQGVSEQYF. J is TRBJ2-5 and V is TRBV18; 11 bases are a match to TRBD1. The J call may not be correct, given that the DNA end is closer to TRBJ2-7. CDR3 length: 15 residues. Germline V gene data show CDR1 as KGHSH and CDR2 as LQKENI.

The rearrangement joins TRBV19 to TRBJ2-7; 7 bases agree with TRBD1. Per germline, CDR1 LNHDA and CDR2 SQIVND (reference sequence). V lost 5 bases to trimming and J lost 0 bases; unmatched junction nucleotides: 4. This CDR3 has 14 amino acids. The CDR3 here is CASSEQGHSYEQYF. CDR3 sequence (DNA): TGTGCCAGTAGTGAACAGGGGCACTCCTACGAGCAGTACTTC.

V and J are TRBV7-3 and TRBJ2-1; TRBD2 aligns across 12 bases. Germline values: CDR1 SGHTA, CDR2 FQGTGA. The CDR3 length is 15 residues. V lost 4 bases to trimming and J lost 6 bases; unmatched junction nucleotides: 4. In DNA form, the CDR3 reads TGTGCCAGCAGCTCCAGACTAGCGGGAGTCAATGAGCAGTTCTTC. This translates into CASSSRLAGVNEQFF.

The table lists this clone with a count of one. V usage is TRBV28 and J usage is TRBJ1-5; no clear D. CDR1 is MDHEN, CDR2 SYDVKM, per germline. The CDR3 is 13 residues long. Trimming removed 10 bases from V and 1 base from J, with 11 bases in between. DNA of the CDR3: TGTGCCAACCCCCCCCAGAGCAATCAGCCCCAGCATTTT. This codes for CANPPQSNQPQHF.

The chain uses TRBV9 and TRBJ1-2; 11 bases align to TRBD1. This CDR3 region has 17 residues. With 5 bases clipped from V and 2 bases from J, the junction kept 11 bases outside the gene matches. The germline CDR1 and CDR2 sequences are SGDLS and YYNGEE. The CDR3 sequence: CASSGPGQGEGNYGYTF. The CDR3, as DNA: TGTGCCAGCAGTGGACCGGGACAGGGGGAGGGGAACTATGGCTACACCTTC.

Comments on this clone: Distinct nucleotide sequences in the sample also encode this CDR3. The V call is TRBV9, the J call TRBJ2-3; TRBD2 is a possible D gene (6 bases). Germline loops: CDR1 SGDLS, CDR2 YYNGEE. This CDR3 region has 12 residues. With 2 bases removed from V and 5 bases from J, the gap between germline ends came to 6 bases. This chain's CDR3 is CASSVEGDTQYF. In nucleotides, the CDR3 is TGTGCCAGCAGCGTGGAGGGAGATACGCAGTATTTT. Full variable domain (remainder filled in from reference TRBV9 and TRBJ2-3): DSGVTQTPKHLITATGQRVTLRCSPRSGDLSVYWYQQSLDQGLQFLIQYYNGEERAKGNILERFSAQQFPDLHSELNLSSLELGDSALYFCASSVEGDTQYFGPGTRLTVL.

The chain's CDR3 is CASSPGQRNEKLFF. In DNA, the CDR3 is TGTGCCAGCAGCCCGGGACAGAGGAATGAAAAACTGTTTTTT. The V and J genes are TRBV5-4 and TRBJ1-4; 7 bases map to TRBD1. Germline assignment: CDR1 SGHNT and CDR2 YYREEE (reference sequence). The V gene end was trimmed by 4 bases and the J gene end by 5 bases; junction bases not matched to a gene: 5. The length of the CDR3 is 14 residues.

This chain connects TRBV6-5 to TRBJ1-5, with D possibly matching TRBD1 (5 bases). Between the trimmed V and J ends, which lost 5 bases and 8 bases, there was a span of 10 bases. CDR1 and CDR2 (germline): MNHEY, SVGAGI. The CDR3 runs to 12 residues. CDR3 loop: CASSDQGKPQHF. CDR3 DNA: TGTGCCAGCAGTGACCAGGGTAAGCCCCAGCATTTT.

The V gene is TRBV4-1, the J gene TRBJ2-1; 7 positions match TRBD2. The germline V gene encodes CDR1 MGHRA and CDR2 YSYEKL. The CDR3 extends over 17 amino acids. The V and J ends lost 1 base and 8 bases, in that order; junction bases with no gene match: 14. Written as DNA, the CDR3 is TGCGCCAGCAGCCAAGCCCCCCCTAGCGGACTTCATGATGAGCAGTTCTTC. Translating gives CASSQAPPSGLHDEQFF.

This rearrangement joins TRBV6-1 to TRBJ2-7; 7 positions match TRBD2. CDR1 is MNHNS and CDR2 is SASEGT in the germline V gene. The trim removed 0 bases at V and 0 bases at J, leaving 2 bases unmatched. The CDR3 loop spans 15 amino acids. Here the CDR3 reads CASSEAGGSSYEQYF. The CDR3 nucleotides read TGTGCCAGCAGTGAAGCGGGCGGGAGCTCCTACGAGCAGTACTTC.

V gene TRBV30 combines with J gene TRBJ1-4; D gene ambiguous. The CDR3 loop spans 17 amino acids. Trimming cost V 0 bases and J 4 bases, with 18 bases left between them. CDR1 and CDR2 from the germline V gene are GTSNPN and SVGIG (reference sequence). The CDR3 region has the DNA TGTGCCTGGAGTGTCGGGGTAAAGGGAGCACTTAATGAAAAACTGTTTTTT. It yields the protein CAWSVGVKGALNEKLFF. The full variable domain, its missing parts supplied by reference TRBV30 and TRBJ1-4, is SQTIHQWPATLVQPVGSPLSLECTVEGTSNPNLYWYRQAAGRGLQLLFYSVGIGQISSEVPQNLSASRPQDRQFILSSKKLLLSDSGFYLCAWSVGVKGALNEKLFFGSGTQLSVL.

The V call is TRBV10-2, the J call TRBJ2-1; tentative D call: TRBD2 (5 bases). Trimming took off 1 base at V and 4 bases at J, with 11 bases between the two ends. The CDR3 has 15 amino acids. The germline V gene encodes CDR1 WSHSY and CDR2 SAAADI. The CDR3 DNA reads as TGCGCCAGCAGTGAGTTTAGAGCGGAGTACAATGAGCAGTTCTTC. Amino acids: CASSEFRAEYNEQFF.

This rearrangement joins TRBV28 to TRBJ1-2; 9 bases map to TRBD1. Looked up from germline, CDR1 is MDHEN and CDR2 is SYDVKM. The CDR3 extends over 16 amino acids. V was clipped by 8 bases and J by 8 bases; unmatched bases: 18. The CDR3 loop is CASPRPWTGADLGYTF. As DNA, the CDR3 is TGTGCCAGCCCCCGCCCCTGGACAGGGGCAGACCTCGGCTACACCTTC.

The chain has TRBV7-3 and TRBJ2-7; D might be TRBD2 (6 bases). Germline lookup yields CDR1 SGHTA and CDR2 FQGTGA. This CDR3 comprises 13 residues. Trimming stripped 3 bases from V and 7 bases from J, with 13 bases between. Here the CDR3 reads CASSLLPAGEQYF. The DNA of the CDR3 is TGTGCCAGCAGCTTGTTACCTGCGGGAGAGCAGTACTTC.

This clone was seen only once. The V and J genes are TRBV7-3 and TRBJ2-6, with a tentative D call TRBD1 (5 bases). V gave up 5 bases and J gave up 0 bases, with 17 bases separating them. This CDR3 region has 18 residues. Germline-derived CDR1 and CDR2 are SGHTA and FQGTGA. The CDR3 loop is CASSPDRLMVSGANVLTF. The CDR3 nucleotides are TGTGCCAGCAGCCCCGACAGATTGATGGTCTCTGGGGCCAACGTCCTGACTTTC.

The rearrangement links TRBV11-2 to TRBJ2-3; TRBD1 aligns across 10 bases. The ends lost 1 base at V and 6 bases at J; junction bases unmatched: 1. Germline CDR1 is SGHAT and CDR2 is FQNNGV. This CDR3 is built from 14 residues. The CDR3 DNA is TGTGCCAGCAGCTTAGGGGACAGGGGCGATACGCAGTATTTT. It is translated as CASSLGDRGDTQYF. Combining the CDR3 with reference TRBV11-2 and TRBJ2-3 gives the whole variable domain EAGVAQSPRYKIIEKRQSVAFWCNPISGHATLYWYQQILGQGPKLLIQFQNNGVVDDSQLPKDRFSAERLKGVDSTLKIQPAKLEDSAVYLCASSLGDRGDTQYFGPGTRLTVL.

This chain uses TRBV4-1 with TRBJ1-5, with D perhaps matching TRBD1 (6 bases). The CDR3 contains 15 residues. Trimming stripped 3 bases from V and 6 bases from J, with 15 bases between. CDR1 is MGHRA, CDR2 YSYEKL, per germline. CDR3 DNA: TGCGCCAGCAGCCACCTCGGGGCAGGGGTTCAGCCCCAGCATTTT. This codes for CASSHLGAGVQPQHF.

The rearrangement joins TRBV5-1 to TRBJ2-7; weak D call: TRBD1 (6 bases). The CDR3 covers 13 residues. V was shortened by 6 bases and J by 2 bases, with 12 bases between the two germline ends. The germline V gene encodes CDR1 SGHRS and CDR2 YFSETQ. DNA for the CDR3: TGCGCCAGCACTCAGGGGAGCGCCTACGAGCAGTACTTC. The encoded protein is CASTQGSAYEQYF.

The chain has TRBV9 and TRBJ2-1; TRBD2 matches 11 bases. This CDR3 comprises 17 residues. Germline CDR1 and CDR2: SGDLS and YYNGEE. Unmatched junction bases numbered 11, after V lost 1 base and J lost 8 bases. The CDR3 here is CASSVTQLAGARYEQFF. For the CDR3, the DNA is TGTGCCAGCAGCGTAACCCAACTAGCGGGAGCTAGGTATGAGCAGTTCTTC.

The rearrangement joins TRBV6-1 to TRBJ2-1; TRBD2 matches at 11 bases. The germline V gene has CDR1 MNHNS and CDR2 SASEGT. The ends lost 6 bases at V and 7 bases at J; junction bases unmatched: 8. CDR3 length equals 15 residues. The CDR3 DNA reads as TGTGCCAGCAGAGATCTAGCGGGAGGAACGAATGAGCAGTTCTTC. Amino acid sequence: CASRDLAGGTNEQFF.

The chain carries TRBV4-1 and TRBJ2-1, with 16 bases matching TRBD2. J gave up 11 bases and V 0 bases, and 10 bases lay outside the gene matches. CDR3 length equals 18 residues. The germline CDR1 and CDR2 sequences are MGHRA and YSYEKL. CDR3 loop: CASSQDYAGTSGRAQQFF. The CDR3, as DNA: TGCGCCAGCAGCCAAGATTACGCCGGGACTAGCGGGAGGGCCCAGCAGTTCTTC.

CDR3 in amino acids: CASSYGTSGRETQYF. CDR3 DNA: TGTGCCAGCAGTTACGGGACTAGCGGGAGAGAGACCCAGTACTTC. The V gene is TRBV6-6, the J gene TRBJ2-5, with TRBD2 identical over 14 bases. Germline trimming cut 2 bases from V and 4 bases from J; bases unmatched to any gene: 0. The CDR3 is made up of 15 amino acids. Germline CDR1 and CDR2: MNHNY and SVGAGI (reference sequence).

The chain has TRBV27 and TRBJ2-5; tentatively, D is TRBD2 (6 bases). The DNA end is more similar to TRBJ2-7, so the J call may be wrong. The CDR3 is 13 residues long. Per germline, CDR1 MNHEY and CDR2 SMNVEV (reference sequence). The CDR3 nucleotides are TGTGCCACCGCGCGGGACGGCTCCTACGAGCAGTACTTC. This translates into CATARDGSYEQYF.

The rearrangement uses TRBV6-5 and TRBJ2-7; D gene uncertain. Germline lookup yields CDR1 MNHEY and CDR2 SVGAGI. This CDR3 is 14 amino acids long. The V and J ends lost 6 bases and 6 bases respectively, with 18 bases between them. The CDR3 reads CASSPVLGASEQYF. DNA of the CDR3: TGTGCCAGCAGCCCGGTTCTCGGAGCGAGCGAGCAGTACTTC.

The chain couples TRBV11-2 to TRBJ1-3; 8 nucleotides line up with TRBD1. Per germline, CDR1 SGHAT and CDR2 FQNNGV. With 5 bases clipped from V and 4 bases from J, the junction kept 13 bases outside the gene matches. CDR3 length equals 17 residues. The CDR3 nucleotides read TGTGCCAGCAGCCATCCAGGGGGCGCGGTCTCCGGAAACACCATATATTTT. This gives the protein CASSHPGGAVSGNTIYF.

This sequence joins TRBV19 and TRBJ1-1, with D maybe TRBD1 (5 bases). Germline V gene data show CDR1 as LNHDA and CDR2 as SQIVND (reference sequence). The V end was cut by 7 bases, the J end by 8 bases, with 17 bases between. The CDR3 has 13 amino acids. The CDR3: CASTGGGFAEAFF. The CDR3 nucleotides read TGTGCCAGTACTGGGGGGGGGTTTGCCGAAGCTTTCTTT.

V gene TRBV18 combines with J gene TRBJ2-1; unclear D gene. Germline values: CDR1 KGHSH, CDR2 LQKENI. Trimming pared 3 bases from V and 10 bases from J, leaving 13 bases between. The CDR3 has 13 amino acids. CDR3 sequence (DNA): TGTGCCAGCTCACCGGCCGGAGTCGAAGAGCAGTTCTTC. Translation: CASSPAGVEEQFF.